This T cell receptor beta chain emerged from a study of cytomegalovirus exposure and HLA in healthy donors. Study findings and constraints: The authors enumerated over 150 TCR beta chains as linked to cytomegalovirus. The classifier, whose performance was assessed in both the original and validation cohorts, reportedly diagnosed cytomegalovirus status with high specificity and sensitivity.

As concerns this clone: Its antigen is unidentified.

The CDR3 contains 12 residues. Germline-derived CDR1 and CDR2 are MDHEN and SYDVKM. Separate from the roughly 700-subject first cohort, the roughly 120-subject validation cohort was the one that the donors belonged to. Clones were sequenced by immunoSEQ multiplex PCR, and TCRdb holds only the in-frame ones, with some missing. Of approximately 270,000 clones in the sample, about 88% are singletons; the top ten hold about 11%. This clonotype originated in a young man in good health and CMV-seropositive. This sequence joins TRBV28 and TRBJ2-5; a possible D gene is TRBD1 (6 bases). Source material: PBMCs. The CDR3 sequence is CASTGYWETQYF. Here the CDR3 DNA reads TGTGCTTCAACAGGGTATTGGGAGACCCAGTACTTC.